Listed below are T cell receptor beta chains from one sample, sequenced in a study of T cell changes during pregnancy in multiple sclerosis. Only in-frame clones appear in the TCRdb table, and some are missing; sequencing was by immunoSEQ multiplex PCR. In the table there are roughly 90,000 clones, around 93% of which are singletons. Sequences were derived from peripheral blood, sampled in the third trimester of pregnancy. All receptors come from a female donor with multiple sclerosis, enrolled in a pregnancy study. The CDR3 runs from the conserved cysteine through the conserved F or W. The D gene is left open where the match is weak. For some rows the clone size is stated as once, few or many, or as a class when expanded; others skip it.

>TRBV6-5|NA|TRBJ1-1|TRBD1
TGTGCCAGCAGTTATTCGGACAGGGGGAGGACTGAAGCTTTCTTT
CASSYSDRGRTEAFF
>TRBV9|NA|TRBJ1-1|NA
TGTGCCAGCAGCGGCCTGGGGGGGGTGTACACTGAAGCTTTCTTT
CASSGLGGVYTEAFF
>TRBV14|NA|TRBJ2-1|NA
TGTGCCAGCAGCCCCCCGGGGGTCCATGAGCAGTTCTTC
CASSPPGVHEQFF
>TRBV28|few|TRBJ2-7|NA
TGTGCCAGCAGTTTAGGGGGACTGGTCGAGCAGTACTTC
CASSLGGLVEQYF
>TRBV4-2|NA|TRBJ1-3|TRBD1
TGTGCCAGCAGCCAAGGCCCAGGGGGCAACACCATATATTTT
CASSQGPGGNTIYF
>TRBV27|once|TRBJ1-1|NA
TGTGCCAGCAGTTTAACAGGGCTTGTTTTATATGGAGCTTTCTTT
CASSLTGLVLYGAFF
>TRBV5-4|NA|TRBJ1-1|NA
TGTGCCAGCAGCTTTGATGGGGGGTACACTGAAGCTTTCTTT
CASSFDGGYTEAFF
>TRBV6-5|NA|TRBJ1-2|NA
TGTGCCAGCAGGGAGGACGCTTATGGCTACACCTTC
CASREDAYGYTF
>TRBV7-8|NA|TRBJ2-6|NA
TGTGCCAGCAGCTTATGGAGGGGAAGCTCTGGGGCCAACGTCCTGACTTTC
CASSLWRGSSGANVLTF
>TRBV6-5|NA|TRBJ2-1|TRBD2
TGTGCCAGCAAATGGGCTAGCGGGAAGCGTGAGCAGTTCTTC
CASKWASGKREQFF
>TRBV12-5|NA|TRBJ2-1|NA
TGTGCTAGTGGTTTGGACACCATTAATGAGCAGTTCTTC
CASGLDTINEQFF
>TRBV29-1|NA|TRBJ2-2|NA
TGCAGCGTTGGCTTTTACAGGGCCGGGGAGCTGTTTTTT
CSVGFYRAGELFF
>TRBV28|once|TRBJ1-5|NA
TGTGCCAGCCGGGTTAGCAATCAGCCCCAGCATTTT
CASRVSNQPQHF
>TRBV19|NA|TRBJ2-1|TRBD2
TGTGCCAGTAGTCGATCTCTAGCGGGAGACAATGAGCAGTTCTTC
CASSRSLAGDNEQFF
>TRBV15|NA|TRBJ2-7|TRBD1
TGTGCCACCAGCAGAGATAAGGGGACAGGATCCTACGAGCAGTACTTC
CATSRDKGTGSYEQYF
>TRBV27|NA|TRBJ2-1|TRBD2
TGTGCCAGCAGTGAGGCGGGAGGGAGGTACAATGAGCAGTTCTTC
CASSEAGGRYNEQFF
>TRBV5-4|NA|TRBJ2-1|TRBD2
TGTGCCAGCAGCTTGGATGGGGGGGGAAATTGGAATGAGCAGTTCTTC
CASSLDGGGNWNEQFF